Listed below are T cell receptor beta chains from one sample, sequenced in a study of blood T cell repertoires in COVID-19. Sequencing used immunoSEQ multiplex PCR; TCRdb keeps in-frame clones, though not all of them. The repertoire has 250,000 or so clones, around 91% of them found once; the top ten carry under 2.5%. Sequenced input: peripheral blood. The receptors stem from an older woman with COVID-19, enrolled during active disease. Both conserved end residues are part of each CDR3. The D gene is left open where the match is weak.

d_gene: TRBD1; v_gene: TRBV18; j_gene: TRBJ1-4; CDR3nt: TGTGCCAGCTCACAACAGGGGCGGGAACTGTTTTTT; CDR3aa: CASSQQGRELFF
d_gene: .; v_gene: TRBV5-1; j_gene: TRBJ1-1; CDR3nt: TGCGCCAGCAGCTTGCACGGACAGTTGAACACTGAAGCTTTCTTT; CDR3aa: CASSLHGQLNTEAFF
d_gene: TRBD1; v_gene: TRBV12-3/TRBV12-4; j_gene: TRBJ1-2; CDR3nt: TGTGCCAGCAGTTCCGACAGGGGTGGCTACACCTTC; CDR3aa: CASSSDRGGYTF
d_gene: .; v_gene: TRBV3-1/TRBV3-2; j_gene: TRBJ2-3; CDR3nt: TGTGCCAGCAGCCAAGATTGGACAGCCCGAACCCCAGATACGCAGTATTTT; CDR3aa: CASSQDWTARTPDTQYF
d_gene: TRBD1; v_gene: TRBV19; j_gene: TRBJ2-2; CDR3nt: TGTGCCAGTACTATGACAGGGGGCTCCACCGGGGAGCTGTTTTTT; CDR3aa: CASTMTGGSTGELFF
d_gene: .; v_gene: TRBV19; j_gene: TRBJ1-1; CDR3nt: TGTGCCAGTAGTATTCTGGGCCCTTCCGGAGCTTTCTTT; CDR3aa: CASSILGPSGAFF
d_gene: TRBD1; v_gene: TRBV5-1; j_gene: TRBJ2-5; CDR3nt: TGCGCCAGCAGTTTCTCGGGACAGGGGGCGGGGGAGACCCAGTACTTC; CDR3aa: CASSFSGQGAGETQYF
d_gene: TRBD1; v_gene: TRBV15; j_gene: TRBJ2-7; CDR3nt: TGTGCCACCAGCAGGGGGGACGAGGGGGCCACTATTTACGAGCAGTACTTC; CDR3aa: CATSRGDEGATIYEQYF
d_gene: .; v_gene: TRBV15; j_gene: TRBJ2-2; CDR3nt: TGTGCCACCAGCAGAGGGGTTTTAGGAGGGCCCACCGGGGAGCTGTTTTTT; CDR3aa: CATSRGVLGGPTGELFF
d_gene: TRBD1; v_gene: TRBV28; j_gene: TRBJ1-1; CDR3nt: TGTGCCAGCAGGGAGACAGGGGGACTCACTGAAGCTTTCTTT; CDR3aa: CASRETGGLTEAFF
d_gene: TRBD1; v_gene: TRBV19; j_gene: TRBJ1-6; CDR3nt: TGTGCCAGTAGTATAGCCCTCCCGGGACAGCCCCTGAGGTCACCCCTCCACTTT; CDR3aa: CASSIALPGQPLRSPLHF
d_gene: .; v_gene: TRBV19; j_gene: TRBJ1-3; CDR3nt: TGTGCCAGTAGTATAGGACCGGGCATATATTTT; CDR3aa: CASSIGPGIYF
d_gene: .; v_gene: TRBV5-4; j_gene: TRBJ2-2; CDR3nt: TGTGCCGATCAGGGCTTCGACACCGGGGAGCTGTTTTTT; CDR3aa: CADQGFDTGELFF
d_gene: .; v_gene: TRBV18; j_gene: TRBJ1-2; CDR3nt: TGTGCCAGCTCACCAGAGGGCAGCTTCTATGGCTACACCTTC; CDR3aa: CASSPEGSFYGYTF
d_gene: .; v_gene: TRBV4-3; j_gene: TRBJ1-5; CDR3nt: TGCGCCAGCAGCCAAGAAGTGGGCGCGGGGCCCCAGCATTTT; CDR3aa: CASSQEVGAGPQHF
d_gene: .; v_gene: TRBV4-3; j_gene: TRBJ2-1; CDR3nt: TGCGCCAGCAGCCAACTGAACAGGGACAATGAGCAGTTCTTC; CDR3aa: CASSQLNRDNEQFF